The present entry profiles one T cell receptor (beta chain) with its context. The antigen is not known. Sequence at one end of the junction differs from germline and may be a read error. TCRdb used MiXCR to reprocess the reads, holding one entry per CDR3 protein. The table lists roughly 500,000 distinct CDR3 sequences, 30% to 40% of them singletons. The data stem from a study of T cell repertoires in cytomegalovirus infection. Germline CDR1 reads SGHAT; CDR2 reads FQNNGV. The CDR3 has 14 amino acids. The clonotype was recovered from a human donor in good health (CMV status not recorded). Some clones in this sample may be carry-over from other donors' samples. Sequenced here: cultured PBMCs, sampled from culture after CMV antigen stimulation. The rearrangement links TRBV11-2 to TRBJ2-3; D is possibly TRBD1 or TRBD2 (5 bases each). The CDR3: CAISGSGAADTQYF. In DNA form, the CDR3 reads TGTGCCATCAGCGGATCCGGGGCCGCAGATACGCAGTATTTT.